This T cell receptor beta chain was obtained from a study of T cells expressing NK-cell markers (dated by TCRdb to 2020 to 2022). Looking at the study overall: TCR beta-chain repertoires were profiled in sorted CD3+CD56+NKG2C+, CD3+CD56+NKG2C- and CD3+CD56-NKG2C+ T-cell subsets from eight donors. Of the eight sequenced donors, seven were found to be HCMV-seropositive and one was found to be HCMV-seronegative. Randomly selected healthy volunteers, three men and five women, were used as the eight sequenced donors. The libraries were sequenced on Illumina HiSeq 2000/2500, MiSeq or NextSeq, producing 2 x 150 bp reads. Overall study outcomes, separate from this receptor: Those dominant clonotypes were again the most abundant among CD3+CD56-NKG2C+ cells in a few donors, at about 28.3-65%. In over five donors, the dominant CD3+CD56+NKG2C+ clonotypes were among the top 10 CD8+ clonotypes and accounted for roughly 1.0-7.5% of CD8+ T cells. Whether the expanded NKG2C-expressing T cell clones were specific for HCMV antigens remained unclear.

The CDR3 goes from the cysteine to the phenylalanine over 16 residues. No nucleotide data were recorded. Based on the germline V gene, the CDR1 and CDR2 sequences are MNHEY and SVGEGT. Comment on this clonotype: The antigen this receptor binds is unknown.

HCMV serostatus was determined by detecting HCMV-specific IgG in serum with a commercial ELISA kit. Peripheral blood mononuclear cells were isolated from blood by Ficoll density gradient centrifugation. The data were produced on an Illumina HiSeq 2000. The TCR beta cDNA libraries were made using 5'RACE template switching, a step that added both a universal primer site and unique molecular identifiers. Synthesis of cDNA was primed from the TCR beta constant segment and was followed by two consecutive PCR amplification steps. In the paper's pipeline: Reads were demultiplexed and grouped by UMI with MIGEC, and clonotypes were assembled and quantified with MiTCR. To remove erroneous sequences, TCR cDNA sequences were retained only when supported by two or more reads. Downstream repertoire analysis used the tcR package, and clonotypes were matched across fractions by CDR3 nucleotide sequence plus V segment. VDJmatch was used to annotate antigen specificity against VDJdb, with one amino acid substitution allowed in CDR3. TCRdb reprocessed the reads; each CDR3 protein sequence makes one entry, and DNA is unavailable. The V and J calls, along with clone size, are taken from TCRdb and not from the paper's own processing. This sample's clone table shows approximately 550,000 distinct CDR3 sequences. The ten biggest clones cover approximately 3.6% of the sample.

Sequencing used blood T cells: a sorted CD56 or NKG2C T cell subset, CD4+ or CD8+ T cells, or bulk PBMC T cells (not recorded which). The TCR was taken from a man between 18 and 29 years old in good health. Donor details come from another sample of the same person, matched by shared clones. This chain joins TRBV6-2 or TRBV6-3 to TRBJ2-2; without DNA, the TCRdb call of TRBD1 cannot be checked. The CDR3 protein sequence reads: CASVWGGYANTGELFF.